This TCR beta chain was retrieved from a study of T cells in narcolepsy. The data were produced by immunoSEQ multiplex PCR, yet TCRdb's version contains in-frame clones alone and is incomplete. The sample records some 25,000 clones, about 86% being singletons. The germline gives CDR1 LGHNA, CDR2 YSLEER. The CDR3 loop spans 18 amino acids. V dropped 0 bases and J dropped 4; count of bases not matched to a gene: 14. The sequence was obtained from a human donor with narcolepsy. The chain employs TRBV4-3 and TRBJ1-2; 7 nucleotides match TRBD1. The sequencing input was CD45RA- memory CD4+ T cells from PBMCs. CDR3 DNA sequence: TGCGCCAGCAGCCAAGATCGGGTTGTAGGGGGCAGCCCCTATGGCTACACCTTC. Translated, it gives CASSQDRVVGGSPYGYTF.